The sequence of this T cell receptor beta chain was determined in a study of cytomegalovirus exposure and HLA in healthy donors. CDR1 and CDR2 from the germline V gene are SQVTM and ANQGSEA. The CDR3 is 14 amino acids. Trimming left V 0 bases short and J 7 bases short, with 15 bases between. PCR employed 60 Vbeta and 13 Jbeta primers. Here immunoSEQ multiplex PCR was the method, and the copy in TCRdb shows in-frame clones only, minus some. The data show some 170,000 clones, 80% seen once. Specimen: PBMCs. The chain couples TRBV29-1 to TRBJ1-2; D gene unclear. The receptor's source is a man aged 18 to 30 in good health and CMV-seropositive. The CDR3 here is CSVEEWADPGGYTF. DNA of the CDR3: TGCAGCGTTGAAGAGTGGGCCGACCCTGGTGGCTACACCTTC.